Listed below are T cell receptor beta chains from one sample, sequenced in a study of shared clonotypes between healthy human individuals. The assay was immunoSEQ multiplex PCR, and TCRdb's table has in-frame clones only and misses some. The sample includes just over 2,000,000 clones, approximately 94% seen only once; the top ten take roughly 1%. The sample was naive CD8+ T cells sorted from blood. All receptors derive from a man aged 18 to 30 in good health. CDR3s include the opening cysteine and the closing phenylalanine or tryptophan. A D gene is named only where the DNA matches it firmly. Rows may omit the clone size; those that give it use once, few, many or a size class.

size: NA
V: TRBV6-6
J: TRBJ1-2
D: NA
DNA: TGTGCCAGCAGTTACTCCGGGACCATCTATGGCTACACCTTC
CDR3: CASSYSGTIYGYTF

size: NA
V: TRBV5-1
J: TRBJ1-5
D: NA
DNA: TGCGCCAGCAGGCAAGGGGAAGGCAATCAGCCCCAGCATTTT
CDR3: CASRQGEGNQPQHF

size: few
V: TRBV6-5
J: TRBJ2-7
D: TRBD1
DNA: TGTGCCAGCAGTTCCGGGACAGACTACGAGCAGTACTTC
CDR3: CASSSGTDYEQYF

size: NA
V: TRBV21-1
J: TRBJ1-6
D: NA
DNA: TGTGCCAGCAGCAGGGGAGCAGTGAATAATTCACCCCTCCACTTT
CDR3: CASSRGAVNNSPLHF

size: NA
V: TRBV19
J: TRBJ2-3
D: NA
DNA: TGTGCCAGCACTCAAAGGGGGGGGTCCACAGATACGCAGTATTTT
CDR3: CASTQRGGSTDTQYF

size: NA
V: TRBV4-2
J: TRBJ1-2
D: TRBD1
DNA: TGTGCCAGCAGCCAACCGACAGGGGGGGTCTATGGCTACACCTTC
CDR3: CASSQPTGGVYGYTF

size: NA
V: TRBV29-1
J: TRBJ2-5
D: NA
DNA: TGCAGCGTTTCAACCCTGACGAGAGCCGCAAAAGAGACCCAGTACTTC
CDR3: CSVSTLTRAAKETQYF

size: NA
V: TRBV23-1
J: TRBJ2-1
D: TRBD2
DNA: TGCGCCAGCAGTCAATCGAATTCCCTAGCGGGACACAATGAGCAGTTCTTC
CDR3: CASSQSNSLAGHNEQFF

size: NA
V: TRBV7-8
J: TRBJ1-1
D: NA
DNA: TGTGCCAGCAGCCCACATGTGGGCGCGAACACTGAAGCTTTCTTT
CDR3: CASSPHVGANTEAFF

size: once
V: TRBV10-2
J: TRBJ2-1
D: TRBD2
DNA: TGCGCCAGCAGTGGCCTAGCGGGAGGATATAACAATGAGCAGTTCTTC
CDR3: CASSGLAGGYNNEQFF

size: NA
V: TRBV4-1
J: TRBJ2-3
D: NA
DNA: TGCGCCAGCAGCCAAGCGGCGCAACAGCCAGATACGCAGTATTTT
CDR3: CASSQAAQQPDTQYF

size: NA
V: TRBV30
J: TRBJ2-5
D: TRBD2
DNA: TGTGCCTGGAGTGTACGGTCTAGCGGGACCCAAGAGACCCAGTACTTC
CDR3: CAWSVRSSGTQETQYF

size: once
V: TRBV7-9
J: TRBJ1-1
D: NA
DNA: TGTGCCAGCAGCTCCCCCCGGGGGGGCTCTGAAGCTTTCTTT
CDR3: CASSSPRGGSEAFF

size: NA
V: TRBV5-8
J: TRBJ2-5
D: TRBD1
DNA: TGTGCCAGTGAGCACAGGGGGTTACAAGAGACCCAGTACTTC
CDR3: CASEHRGLQETQYF

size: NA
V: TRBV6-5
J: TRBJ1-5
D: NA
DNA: TGTGCCAGCAGGGAGGCGGGATATAGCAATCAGCCCCAGCATTTT
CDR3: CASREAGYSNQPQHF

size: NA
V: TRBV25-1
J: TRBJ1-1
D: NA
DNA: TGTGCCAGCAGTGAATGGTCGGGGGAGTTATTGAACACTGAAGCTTTCTTT
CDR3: CASSEWSGELLNTEAFF

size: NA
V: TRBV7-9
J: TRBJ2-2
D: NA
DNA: TGTGCCAGCAGCCCCAAACCATCGACGGGAAACACCGGGGAGCTGTTTTTT
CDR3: CASSPKPSTGNTGELFF

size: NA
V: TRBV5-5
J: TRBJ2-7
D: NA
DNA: TGTGCCAGCAGCTTGGTGGGCGGCGAGCAGTACTTC
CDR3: CASSLVGGEQYF

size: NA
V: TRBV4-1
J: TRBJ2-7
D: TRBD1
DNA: TGCGCCAGCAGTGATCAGGGGGCGCGTAACGACGAGCAGTACTTC
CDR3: CASSDQGARNDEQYF

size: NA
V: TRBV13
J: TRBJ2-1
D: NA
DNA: TGTGCCAGCAGCTCTGGACTAATCTCCTACAATGAGCAGTTCTTC
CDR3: CASSSGLISYNEQFF

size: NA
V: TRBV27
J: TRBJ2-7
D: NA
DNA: TGTGCCAGCAGTTTATCGATCCCGACAGGCGCCTACGAGCAGTACTTC
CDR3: CASSLSIPTGAYEQYF

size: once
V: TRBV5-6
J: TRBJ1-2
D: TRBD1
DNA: TGTGCCAGCAGCTACCAAGGACAGGGTAACTATGGCTACACCTTC
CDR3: CASSYQGQGNYGYTF

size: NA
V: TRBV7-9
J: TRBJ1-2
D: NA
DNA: TGTGCCAGCAGCCTAGATTGGGGGAACTATGGCTACACCTTC
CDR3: CASSLDWGNYGYTF

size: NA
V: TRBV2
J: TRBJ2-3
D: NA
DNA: TGTGCCAGCAGTGACGGGCAGGAGGATACGCAGTATTTT
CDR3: CASSDGQEDTQYF

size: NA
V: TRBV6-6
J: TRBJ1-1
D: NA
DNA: TGTGCCAGCAGTCCCACGAAGGGACAGAACACTGAAGCTTTCTTT
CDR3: CASSPTKGQNTEAFF

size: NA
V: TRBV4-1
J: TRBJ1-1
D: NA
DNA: TGCGCCAGCACTGCAGCCGGCCCTGAAGCTTTCTTT
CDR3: CASTAAGPEAFF

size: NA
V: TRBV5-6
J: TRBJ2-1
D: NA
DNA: TGTGCCAGCAGCCTGGGATCCTACAATGAGCAGTTCTTC
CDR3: CASSLGSYNEQFF

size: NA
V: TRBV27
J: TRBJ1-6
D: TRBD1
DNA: TGTGCCAGCAGTTTAGGGACAGGGGGGTTGGGATCACCCCTCCACTTT
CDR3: CASSLGTGGLGSPLHF

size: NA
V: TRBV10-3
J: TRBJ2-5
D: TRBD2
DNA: TGTGCCATCAGTGCGCCCACCGCGGGAGGGCCCTCGGTGGAGACCCAGTACTTC
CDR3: CAISAPTAGGPSVETQYF

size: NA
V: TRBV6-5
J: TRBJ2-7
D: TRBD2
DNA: TGTGCCAGCAGTTCATTAGCGGGGTCCTCCTACGAGCAGTACTTC
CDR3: CASSSLAGSSYEQYF

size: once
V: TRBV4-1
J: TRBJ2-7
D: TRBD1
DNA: TGCGCCAGCAGCCAAGATAAACAGGGGGTTTACGAGCAGTACTTC
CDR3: CASSQDKQGVYEQYF

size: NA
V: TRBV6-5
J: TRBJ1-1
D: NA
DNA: TGTGCCAGCAGACAGGGAGAAGGCACTGAAGCTTTCTTT
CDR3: CASRQGEGTEAFF

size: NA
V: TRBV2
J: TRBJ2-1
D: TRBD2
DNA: TGTGCCAGCAGTGTAGCGGGGAACACTTACAATGAGCAGTTCTTC
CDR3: CASSVAGNTYNEQFF

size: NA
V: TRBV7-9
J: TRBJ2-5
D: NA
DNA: TGTGCCAGCAGCTCGCCCGGGGGACTCCCATCTTCCCAGTACTTC
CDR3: CASSSPGGLPSSQYF

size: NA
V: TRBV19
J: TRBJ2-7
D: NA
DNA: TGTGCCAGTAGTGCCGGGGGGCCAAGCTACGAGCAGTACTTC
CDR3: CASSAGGPSYEQYF

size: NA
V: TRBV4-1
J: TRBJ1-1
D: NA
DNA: TGCGCCAGCAGCCAAGCAAGAGGCGGGGATGAAGCTTTCTTT
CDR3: CASSQARGGDEAFF

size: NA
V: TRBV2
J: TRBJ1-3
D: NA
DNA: TGTGCCAGCAGTGAGGAGGTCCCCTCTGGAAACACCATATATTTT
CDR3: CASSEEVPSGNTIYF

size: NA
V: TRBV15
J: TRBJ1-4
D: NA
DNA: TGTGCCACCAGCCGAGAGGTAACCCCTAATGAAAAACTGTTTTTT
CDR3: CATSREVTPNEKLFF

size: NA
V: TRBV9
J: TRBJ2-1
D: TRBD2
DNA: TGTGCCAGCAGCGTCGATAGCGGGTACAATGAGCAGTTCTTC
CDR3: CASSVDSGYNEQFF

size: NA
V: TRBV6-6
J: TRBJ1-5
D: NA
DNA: TGTGCCAGCAGTTACTCAGTGAACAATCAGCCCCAGCATTTT
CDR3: CASSYSVNNQPQHF

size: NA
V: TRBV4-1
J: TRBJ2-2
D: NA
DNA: TGCGCCAGCAGCCTCAAGAAGGGTAGAGGGGGCACCGGGGAGCTGTTTTTT
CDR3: CASSLKKGRGGTGELFF

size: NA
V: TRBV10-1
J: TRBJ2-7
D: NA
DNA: TGCGCCAGCAGACGGAAGCCCCACGAGCAGTACTTC
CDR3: CASRRKPHEQYF

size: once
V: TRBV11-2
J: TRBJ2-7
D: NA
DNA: TGTGCCAGCAGCTTACGTTCCTACGAGCAGTACTTC
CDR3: CASSLRSYEQYF

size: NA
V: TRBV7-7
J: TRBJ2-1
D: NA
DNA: TGTGCTAGCAGCTTAGTCAGGGACAATGAGCAGTTCTTC
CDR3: CASSLVRDNEQFF

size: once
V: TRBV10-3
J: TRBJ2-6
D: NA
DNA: TGTGCCATCAGTGAGGGTCTTGGGGCCAACGTCCTGACTTTC
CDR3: CAISEGLGANVLTF

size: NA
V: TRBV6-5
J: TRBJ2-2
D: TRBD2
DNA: TGTGCCAGCAGCATGAGCGGGAGTTTTACCGGGGAGCTGTTTTTT
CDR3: CASSMSGSFTGELFF

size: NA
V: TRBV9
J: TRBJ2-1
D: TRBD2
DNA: TGTGCCAGCAGCGTGAGCGGGACCTCATACTACAATGAGCAGTTCTTC
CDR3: CASSVSGTSYYNEQFF

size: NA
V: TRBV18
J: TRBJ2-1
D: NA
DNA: TGTGCCAGCTCACCACTTCGGGAGTCAAACAATGAGCAGTTCTTC
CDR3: CASSPLRESNNEQFF

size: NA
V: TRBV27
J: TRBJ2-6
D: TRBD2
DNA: TGTGCCAGCAGTTTATTGGGGGGGACTGGGGCCAACGTCCTGACTTTC
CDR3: CASSLLGGTGANVLTF

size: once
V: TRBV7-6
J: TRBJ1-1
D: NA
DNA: TGTGCCAGCAGCCCGTACACGGGAGGACCTGAAGCTTTCTTT
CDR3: CASSPYTGGPEAFF

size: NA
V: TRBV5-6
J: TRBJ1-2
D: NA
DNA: TGTGCCAGCAGCTTGGGACAGGAGATCTATGGCTACACCTTC
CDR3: CASSLGQEIYGYTF

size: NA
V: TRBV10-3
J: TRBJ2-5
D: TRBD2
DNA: TGTGCCATCAGTGAGTCTCGAGCGGGGATGGTGCGGGCAGAGACCCAGTACTTC
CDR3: CAISESRAGMVRAETQYF

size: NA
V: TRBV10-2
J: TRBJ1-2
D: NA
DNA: TGCGCCAGCACCGAAGGGGGGACTGTGGGCTACACCTTC
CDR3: CASTEGGTVGYTF

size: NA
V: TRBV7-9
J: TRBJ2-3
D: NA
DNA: TGTGCCAGCAGCTTTGGCGGGCCAGATACGCAGTATTTT
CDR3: CASSFGGPDTQYF